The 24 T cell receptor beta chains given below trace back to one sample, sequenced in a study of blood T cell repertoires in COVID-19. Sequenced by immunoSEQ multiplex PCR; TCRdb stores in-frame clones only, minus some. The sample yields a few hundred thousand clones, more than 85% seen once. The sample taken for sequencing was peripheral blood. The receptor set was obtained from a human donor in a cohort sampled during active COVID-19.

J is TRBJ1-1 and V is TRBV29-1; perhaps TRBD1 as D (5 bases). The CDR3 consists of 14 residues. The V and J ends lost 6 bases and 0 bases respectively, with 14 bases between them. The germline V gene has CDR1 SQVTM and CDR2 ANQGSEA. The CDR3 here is CSVSRGGVNTEAFF. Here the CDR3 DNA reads TGCAGCGTCTCCCGGGGAGGGGTGAACACTGAAGCTTTCTTT.

CDR3 in amino acids: CASSLGGSSYEQYF. As DNA, the CDR3 is TGTGCCAGCAGCTTAGGCGGAAGCTCCTACGAGCAGTACTTC. The chain combines TRBV11-2 with TRBJ2-7; D is undetermined. V dropped 1 base and J dropped 0 bases, with 7 bases sitting between them. There are 14 residues in the CDR3. Germline V gene lookup returns CDR1 SGHAT and CDR2 FQNNGV.

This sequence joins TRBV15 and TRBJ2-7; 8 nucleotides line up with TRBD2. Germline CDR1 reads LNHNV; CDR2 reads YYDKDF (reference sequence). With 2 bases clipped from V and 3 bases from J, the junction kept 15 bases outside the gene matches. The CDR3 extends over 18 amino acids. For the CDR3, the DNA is TGTGCCACCAGCAGAAGCTACGGGAGGGCTTACGAGGGCTACGAGCAGTACTTC. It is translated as CATSRSYGRAYEGYEQYF. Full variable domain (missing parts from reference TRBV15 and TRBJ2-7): DAMVIQNPRYQVTQFGKPVTLSCSQTLNHNVMYWYQQKSSQAPKLLFHYYDKDFNNEADTPDNFQSRRPNTSFCFLDIRSPGLGDTAMYLCATSRSYGRAYEGYEQYFGPGTRLTVT.

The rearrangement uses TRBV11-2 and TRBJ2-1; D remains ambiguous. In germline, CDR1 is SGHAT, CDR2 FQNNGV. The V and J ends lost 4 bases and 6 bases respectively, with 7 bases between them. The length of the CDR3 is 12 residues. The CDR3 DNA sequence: TGTGCCAGCAGCTCGTCAGGCAATGAGCAGTTCTTC. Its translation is CASSSSGNEQFF.

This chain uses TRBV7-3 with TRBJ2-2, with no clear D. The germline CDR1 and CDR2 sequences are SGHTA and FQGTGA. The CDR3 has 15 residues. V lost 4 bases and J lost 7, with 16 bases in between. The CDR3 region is CASSSSPGPFGELFF. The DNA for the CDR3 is TGTGCCAGCAGCTCCTCCCCGGGTCCGTTCGGGGAGCTGTTTTTT.

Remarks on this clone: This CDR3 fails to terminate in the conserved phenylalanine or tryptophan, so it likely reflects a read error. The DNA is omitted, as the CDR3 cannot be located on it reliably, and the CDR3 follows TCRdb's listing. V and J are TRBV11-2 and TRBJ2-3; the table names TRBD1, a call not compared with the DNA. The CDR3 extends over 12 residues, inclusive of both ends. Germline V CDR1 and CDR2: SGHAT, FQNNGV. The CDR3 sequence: CASSPSGRPPTL.

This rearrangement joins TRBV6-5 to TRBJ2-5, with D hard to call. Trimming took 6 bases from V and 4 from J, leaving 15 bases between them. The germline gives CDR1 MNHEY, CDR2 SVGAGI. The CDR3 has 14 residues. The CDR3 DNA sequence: TGTGCCAGCAGCCAAACTATGGTTGCAGAGACCCAGTACTTC. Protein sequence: CASSQTMVAETQYF.

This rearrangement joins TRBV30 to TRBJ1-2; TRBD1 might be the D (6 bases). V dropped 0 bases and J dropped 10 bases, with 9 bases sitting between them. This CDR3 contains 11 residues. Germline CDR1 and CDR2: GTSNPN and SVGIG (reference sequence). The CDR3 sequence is CAWSVGADYTF. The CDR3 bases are TGTGCCTGGAGTGTGGGGGCAGACTACACCTTC.

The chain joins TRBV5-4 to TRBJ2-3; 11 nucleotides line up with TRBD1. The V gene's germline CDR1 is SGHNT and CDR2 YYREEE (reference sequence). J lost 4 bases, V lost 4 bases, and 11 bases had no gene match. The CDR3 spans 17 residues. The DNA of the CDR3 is TGTGCCAGCAGCCCAGGACAGGGGGCGATATCGGCAGATACGCAGTATTTT. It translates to CASSPGQGAISADTQYF.

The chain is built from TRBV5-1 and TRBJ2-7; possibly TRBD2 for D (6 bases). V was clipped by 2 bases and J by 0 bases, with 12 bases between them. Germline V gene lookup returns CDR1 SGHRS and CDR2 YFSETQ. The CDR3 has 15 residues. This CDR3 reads CASSFLGLTSYEQYF. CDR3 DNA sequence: TGCGCCAGCAGCTTCTTGGGACTGACCTCCTACGAGCAGTACTTC. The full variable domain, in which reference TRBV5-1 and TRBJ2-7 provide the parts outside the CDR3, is KAGVTQTPRYLIKTRGQQVTLSCSPISGHRSVSWYQQTPGQGLQFLFEYFSETQRNKGNFPGRFSGRQFSNSRSEMNVSTLELGDSALYLCASSFLGLTSYEQYFGPGTRLTVT.

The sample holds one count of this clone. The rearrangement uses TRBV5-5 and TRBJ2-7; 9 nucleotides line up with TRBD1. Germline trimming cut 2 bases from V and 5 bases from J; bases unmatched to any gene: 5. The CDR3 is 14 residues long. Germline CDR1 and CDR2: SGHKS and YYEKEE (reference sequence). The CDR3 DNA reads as TGTGCCAGCAGCTTTAGGACAGGGGTCCACGAGCAGTACTTC. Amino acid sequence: CASSFRTGVHEQYF.

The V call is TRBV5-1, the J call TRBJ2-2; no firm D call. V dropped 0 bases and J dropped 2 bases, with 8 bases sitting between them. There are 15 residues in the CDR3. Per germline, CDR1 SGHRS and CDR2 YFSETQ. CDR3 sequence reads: CASSLDSLNTGELFF. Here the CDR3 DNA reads TGCGCCAGCAGCTTGGATTCTTTAAACACCGGGGAGCTGTTTTTT.

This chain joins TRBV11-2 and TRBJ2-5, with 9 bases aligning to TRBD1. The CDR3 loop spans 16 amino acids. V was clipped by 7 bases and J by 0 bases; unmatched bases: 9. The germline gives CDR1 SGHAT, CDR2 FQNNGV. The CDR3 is CASNGGQGQYQETQYF. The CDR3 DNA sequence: TGTGCCAGCAACGGCGGACAGGGGCAGTACCAAGAGACCCAGTACTTC.

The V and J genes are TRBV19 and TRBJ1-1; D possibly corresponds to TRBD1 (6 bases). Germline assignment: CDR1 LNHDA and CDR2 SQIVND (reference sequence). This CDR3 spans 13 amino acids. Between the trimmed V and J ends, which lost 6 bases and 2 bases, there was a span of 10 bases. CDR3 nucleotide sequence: TGTGCCAGTAGGACCAGGGGAAACACTGAAGCTTTCTTT. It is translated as CASRTRGNTEAFF.

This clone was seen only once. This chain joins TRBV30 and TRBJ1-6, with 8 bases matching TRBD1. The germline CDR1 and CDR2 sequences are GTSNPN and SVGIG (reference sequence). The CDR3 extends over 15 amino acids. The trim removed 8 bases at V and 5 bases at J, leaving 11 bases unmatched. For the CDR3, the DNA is TGTGCCCACACAGGGGGGGCAGGGGATAATTCACCCCTCCACTTT. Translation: CAHTGGAGDNSPLHF.

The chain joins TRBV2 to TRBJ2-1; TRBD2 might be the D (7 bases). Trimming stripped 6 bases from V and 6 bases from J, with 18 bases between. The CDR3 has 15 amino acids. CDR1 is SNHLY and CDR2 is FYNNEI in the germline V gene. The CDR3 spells CASRMKGGPSNEQFF. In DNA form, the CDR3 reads TGTGCCAGCAGGATGAAGGGGGGGCCGAGCAATGAGCAGTTCTTC. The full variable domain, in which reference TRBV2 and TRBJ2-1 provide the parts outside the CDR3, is EPEVTQTPSHQVTQMGQEVILRCVPISNHLYFYWYRQILGQKVEFLVSFYNNEISEKSEIFDDQFSVERPDGSNFTLKIRSTKLEDSAMYFCASRMKGGPSNEQFFGPGTRLTVL.

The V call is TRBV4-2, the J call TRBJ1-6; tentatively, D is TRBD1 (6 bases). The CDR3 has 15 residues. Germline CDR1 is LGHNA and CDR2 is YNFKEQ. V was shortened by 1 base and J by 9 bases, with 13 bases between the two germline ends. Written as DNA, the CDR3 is TGTGCCAGCAGCCAAGTACAGGGTAATAGTTCACCCCTCCACTTT. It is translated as CASSQVQGNSSPLHF.

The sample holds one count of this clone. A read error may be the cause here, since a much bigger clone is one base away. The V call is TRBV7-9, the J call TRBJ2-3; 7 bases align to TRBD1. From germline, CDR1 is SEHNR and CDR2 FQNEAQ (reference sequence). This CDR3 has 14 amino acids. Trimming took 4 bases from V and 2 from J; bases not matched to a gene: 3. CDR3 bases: TGTGCCAGCAGCTCGGGACAGTCCACAGATACGCAGTATTTT. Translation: CASSSGQSTDTQYF. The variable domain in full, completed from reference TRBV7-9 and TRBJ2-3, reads DTGVSQNPRHKITKRGQNVTFRCDPISEHNRLYWYRQTLGQGPEFLTYFQNEAQLEKSRLLSDRFSAERPKGSFSTLEIQRTEQGDSAMYLCASSSGQSTDTQYFGPGTRLTVL.

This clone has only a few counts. The CDR3 spells CASSQDRSVYGYTF. Written as DNA, the CDR3 is TGTGCCAGCAGCCAAGATCGGTCGGTCTATGGCTACACCTTC. This chain links TRBV3-1 (or the pseudogene TRBV3-2) with TRBJ1-2; D uncertain. Germline V gene lookup returns CDR1 LGHDT and CDR2 YNNKEL (reference sequence). There are 14 residues in the CDR3. The V and J ends lost 0 bases and 4 bases respectively, with 9 bases between them.

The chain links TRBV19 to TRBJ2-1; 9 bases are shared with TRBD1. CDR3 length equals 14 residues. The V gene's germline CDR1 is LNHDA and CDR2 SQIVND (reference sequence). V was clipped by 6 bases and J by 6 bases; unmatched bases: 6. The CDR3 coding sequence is TGTGCCAGTAGCTGGACAGGGGTTTCCAATGAGCAGTTCTTC. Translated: CASSWTGVSNEQFF.

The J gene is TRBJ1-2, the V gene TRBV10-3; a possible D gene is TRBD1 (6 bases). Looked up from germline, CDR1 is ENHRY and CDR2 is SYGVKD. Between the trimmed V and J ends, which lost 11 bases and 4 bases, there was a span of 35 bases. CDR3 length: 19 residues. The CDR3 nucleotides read TGTGCCGCAAGACAAGGGGGGGGACTCGGGCAACCCCGGTTCTATGGCTACACCTTC. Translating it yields CAARQGGGLGQPRFYGYTF.

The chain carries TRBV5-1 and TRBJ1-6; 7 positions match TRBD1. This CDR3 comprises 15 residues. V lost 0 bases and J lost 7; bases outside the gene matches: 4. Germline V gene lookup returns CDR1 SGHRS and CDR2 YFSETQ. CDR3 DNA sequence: TGCGCCAGCAGCTTGGGAAGGGGGCCCAATTCACCCCTCCACTTT. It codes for CASSLGRGPNSPLHF.

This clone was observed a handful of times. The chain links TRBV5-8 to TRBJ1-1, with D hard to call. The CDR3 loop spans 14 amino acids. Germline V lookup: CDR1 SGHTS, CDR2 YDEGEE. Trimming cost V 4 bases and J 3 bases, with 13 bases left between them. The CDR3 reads CASSLDLEDTEAFF. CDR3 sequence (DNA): TGTGCCAGCAGCCTGGACTTGGAGGACACTGAAGCTTTCTTT.

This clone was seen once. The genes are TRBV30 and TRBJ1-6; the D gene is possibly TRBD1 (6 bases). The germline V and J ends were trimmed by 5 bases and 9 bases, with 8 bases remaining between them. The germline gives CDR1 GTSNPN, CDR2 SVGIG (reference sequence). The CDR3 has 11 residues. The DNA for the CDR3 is TGTGCCTGGTCGACAGGTTCACCCCTCCACTTT. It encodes CAWSTGSPLHF.